These T cell receptor beta chains were read from a single sample in a study of neurological immune-mediated disorders. TCRdb reanalysed the 5' RACE reads using MiXCR and keeps one entry per CDR3 protein. The table has tens of thousands of distinct CDR3 sequences, about 9% seen once. The sequenced material came from PBMCs. The receptors here all came from a man over 45 in good health. Each CDR3 is given with its conserved first and last residue. A D gene is named only where the DNA matches it firmly. Expanded clones are given a class, and other clones once, few, many or no size at all.

cdr3_aa cdr3_nt clone_size j_call d_call v_call
CSACLGPCYYEQYF TGCAGTGCTTGCCTAGGACCCTGCTACTACGAGCAGTACTTC many TRBJ2-7 . TRBV20-1
CASSFGGEETQYF TGCGCCAGCAGCTTCGGGGGCGAAGAGACCCAGTACTTC many TRBJ2-5 . TRBV5-1
CSARDRGGLNQPQHF TGCAGTGCTAGAGATCGGGGGGGCCTCAATCAGCCCCAGCATTTT many TRBJ1-5 . TRBV20-1
CASSPANKNTGELFF TGTGCCAGCTCACCCGCCAACAAGAACACCGGGGAGCTGTTTTTT many TRBJ2-2 . TRBV18
CASTVGAGNTEAFF TGTGCCAGTACCGTAGGGGCGGGAAACACTGAAGCTTTCTTT many TRBJ1-1 . TRBV19
CASSSDGTLANNEQFF TGTGCCAGCAGCTCTGACGGGACGCTTGCCAACAATGAGCAGTTCTTC . TRBJ2-1 . TRBV7-6
CSACRSGEHYEQYF TGCAGTGCGTGTCGTAGCGGGGAACACTACGAGCAGTACTTC many TRBJ2-7 TRBD2 TRBV20-1
CSVMQGLGEKLFF TGCAGCGTTATGCAGGGGCTCGGCGAAAAACTGTTTTTT many TRBJ1-4 . TRBV29-1
CASCQVNEAYEQYF TGTGCCAGCTGCCAGGTGAATGAAGCCTACGAGCAGTACTTC many TRBJ2-7 . TRBV6-1
CAIRTGSTGELFF TGTGCCATCAGGACAGGGAGCACCGGGGAGCTGTTTTTT many TRBJ2-2 TRBD1 TRBV6-2/TRBV6-3
CASRYENAETQYF TGTGCCAGCCGATACGAGAACGCCGAGACCCAGTACTTC many TRBJ2-5 . TRBV6-5
CASRNEGGLGTDTQYF TGTGCCAGCAGAAACGAGGGCGGACTAGGGACAGATACGCAGTATTTT many TRBJ2-3 TRBD2 TRBV7-9
CASSYGGGQPIKNIQYF TGTGCCAGCAGTTACGGGGGCGGACAACCGATAAAAAACATTCAGTACTTC many TRBJ2-4 . TRBV6-2/TRBV6-3
CASSPPRGGVNGYTF TGTGCCAGCAGCCCCCCCCGGGGGGGCGTCAATGGCTACACCTTC many TRBJ1-2 . TRBV7-9
CASSSYILIEQFF TGTGCCAGCAGCTCCTACATTCTCATTGAGCAGTTCTTC many TRBJ2-1 . TRBV11-2
CSGTSPPSGDTDTQYF TGCAGCGGGACCTCCCCTCCTAGCGGAGACACAGATACGCAGTATTTT many TRBJ2-3 TRBD2 TRBV29-1
CASSPGQGAKNIQYF TGTGCCAGCAGCCCGGGACAGGGGGCCAAAAACATTCAGTACTTC many TRBJ2-4 TRBD1 TRBV5-5
CASSYRSDQYNEQFF TGTGCCAGCAGTTACAGGTCGGATCAATACAATGAGCAGTTCTTC . TRBJ2-1 . TRBV6-5
CASSLARRTSTDTQYF TGTGCCAGCAGTTTAGCGAGACGGACTAGCACAGATACGCAGTATTTT many TRBJ2-3 . TRBV12-3/TRBV12-4
CASSLGLAGGDTQYF TGCGCCAGCAGCTTGGGACTAGCGGGAGGTGATACGCAGTATTTT many TRBJ2-3 TRBD2 TRBV5-1
CSARGGYEQYF TGCAGTGCTAGAGGAGGGTACGAGCAGTACTTC many TRBJ2-7 . TRBV20-1
CASIMSLGTGQFSYEQYF TGTGCCAGCATTATGTCCCTCGGGACAGGCCAATTCTCCTACGAGCAGTACTTC many TRBJ2-7 TRBD1 TRBV27
CASSRDPEGGSNEQFF TGTGCCAGCAGCCGAGACCCGGAGGGGGGGTCCAATGAGCAGTTCTTC many TRBJ2-1 . TRBV4-2
CASSEDALGNSPLHF TGTGCCAGCAGCGAGGACGCTTTGGGTAATTCACCCCTCCACTTT many TRBJ1-6 . TRBV9
CAIRVGTGFSDTQYF TGTGCCATCAGAGTCGGGACCGGTTTTTCAGATACGCAGTATTTT few TRBJ2-3 . TRBV10-3
CASSITAGEDNEQFF TGTGCCAGTAGTATAACTGCGGGGGAAGACAATGAGCAGTTCTTC few TRBJ2-1 TRBD2 TRBV19
CASSLRKGGGELFF TGTGCCAGCAGCCTCCGGAAGGGGGGCGGGGAGCTGTTTTTT . TRBJ2-2 . TRBV3-1
CASSLRQGRGYTF TGTGCCAGCAGTTTACGCCAGGGGAGGGGCTACACCTTC many TRBJ1-2 . TRBV12-3/TRBV12-4
CASSPFGGQPQHF TGCGCCAGCAGCCCCTTCGGCGGGCAGCCCCAGCATTTT many TRBJ1-5 . TRBV5-1
CASSLGGLNTEAFF TGCGCCAGCAGCCTGGGTGGGTTGAACACTGAAGCTTTCTTT many TRBJ1-1 . TRBV5-1
CASSLEGLSYNEQFF TGCGCCAGCAGCTTAGAGGGACTCTCCTACAATGAGCAGTTCTTC many TRBJ2-1 . TRBV5-1
CAISGVSSGGSPGYF TGTGCCATCAGTGGAGTGAGTAGCGGGGGATCTCCTGGGTATTTT many TRBJ2-3 TRBD2 TRBV10-3
CASSPSTGASQPQHF TGTGCCAGCAGTCCCTCGACAGGGGCGAGCCAGCCCCAGCATTTT many TRBJ1-5 TRBD1 TRBV28
CASSPANRLSGNTIYF TGTGCCAGCAGCCCGGCCAATCGCCTCTCTGGAAACACCATATATTTT many TRBJ1-3 . TRBV7-2
CASSVHGGPGGNTIYF TGTGCCAGCAGCGTACACGGCGGGCCAGGTGGAAACACCATATATTTT many TRBJ1-3 . TRBV9
CSVIQSQETQYF TGCAGCGTAATACAGAGTCAAGAGACCCAGTACTTC few TRBJ2-5 . TRBV29-1
CASSLALAGGEEKLFF TGCGCCAGCAGCTTGGCCCTCGCGGGGGGCGAAGAAAAACTGTTTTTT many TRBJ1-4 . TRBV5-1
CASSGAFYEQYF TGTGCCAGCAGCGGGGCGTTCTACGAGCAGTACTTC . TRBJ2-7 . TRBV9
CSARDQGQGHQPQHF TGCAGTGCTAGAGATCAAGGACAGGGTCATCAGCCCCAGCATTTT many TRBJ1-5 TRBD1 TRBV20-1
CASSTGPTLNTGELFF TGCGCCAGCAGCACGGGACCGACACTGAACACCGGGGAGCTGTTTTTT many TRBJ2-2 . TRBV5-1
CASGTRTGGVQYEQYF TGTGCCAGCGGGACCCGGACAGGGGGCGTTCAGTACGAGCAGTACTTC . TRBJ2-7 TRBD1 TRBV27